Presented here are 30 T cell receptor beta chains from one specimen sequenced in a study of blood T cell repertoires in COVID-19. The method was immunoSEQ multiplex PCR; TCRdb's version includes in-frame clones alone and lacks a portion of them. The sample yields hundreds of thousands of clones, approximately 85% seen once. Sequencing used peripheral blood. These receptor sequences come from a woman aged 25 to 45 with acute or convalescent COVID-19.

A few counts support this clone. The chain is built from TRBV19 and TRBJ2-1; the D gene is possibly TRBD2 (7 bases). The CDR3 length is 13 residues. V lost 0 bases, J lost 13 bases, and 13 bases lay in between. Germline assignment: CDR1 LNHDA and CDR2 SQIVND (reference sequence). CDR3 amino acids: CASSIERRGGQFF. CDR3 DNA sequence: TGTGCCAGTAGTATAGAGAGGCGCGGGGGCCAGTTCTTC. Together with reference TRBV19 and TRBJ2-1, the CDR3 gives the full variable domain: DGGITQSPKYLFRKEGQNVTLSCEQNLNHDAMYWYRQDPGQGLRLIYYSQIVNDFQKGDIAEGYSVSREKKESFPLTVTSAQKNPTAFYLCASSIERRGGQFFGPGTRLTVL.

This chain connects TRBV25-1 to TRBJ2-1; 7 bases align to TRBD1. V was clipped by 4 bases and J by 8 bases; unmatched bases: 8. Germline V gives CDR1 MGHDK, CDR2 SYGVNS. The length of the CDR3 is 14 residues. CDR3 bases: TGTGCCAGCAGTGCACCCAACAGGGGCGATGAGCAGTTCTTC. Translated: CASSAPNRGDEQFF.

This clone showed up just once. DNA of the CDR3: TGTGCCAGTATTCCGGACAGGGAGGATCGGGCTTTCTTT. Amino acids: CASIPDREDRAFF. The chain recombines TRBV19 with TRBJ1-1; 8 positions agree with TRBD1. J was trimmed by 11 bases and V by 7 bases; bases with no gene match: 12. Germline CDR1 and CDR2: LNHDA and SQIVND (reference sequence). This CDR3 has 13 amino acids.

In DNA form, the CDR3 reads TGTGCCAGCAGTGAAGGGCGGCTCACTAATGAAAAACTGTTTTTT. This translates into CASSEGRLTNEKLFF. The chain employs TRBV6-1 and TRBJ1-4; D uncertain. CDR1 is MNHNS and CDR2 is SASEGT in the germline V gene. This CDR3 has 15 amino acids. With 1 base removed from V and 2 bases from J, the gap between germline ends came to 8 bases.

CDR3: CASRQTVNYGYTF. CDR3 DNA sequence: TGTGCCAGCAGACAGACGGTGAACTATGGCTACACCTTC. The gene calls are TRBV12-3 or TRBV12-4 and TRBJ1-2, with D unclear. CDR3 length: 13 residues. V was cut by 6 bases and J by 2 bases, with 10 bases left in between.

The chain employs TRBV7-9 and TRBJ1-2, with D maybe TRBD1 (5 bases). CDR1 is SEHNR and CDR2 is FQNEAQ in the germline V gene (reference sequence). The CDR3 spans 14 residues. Trimming took off 7 bases at V and 8 bases at J, with 20 bases between the two ends. The CDR3 region is CASNNSPGGGGYTF. Written as DNA, the CDR3 is TGTGCCAGCAACAACTCTCCGGGGGGTGGCGGCTACACCTTC.

This chain joins TRBV29-1 and TRBJ1-1; TRBD1 matches 9 bases. CDR3 size: 14 residues. Losses at the gene ends were 3 bases for V and 10 bases for J; bases not matched to a gene: 12. Germline V CDR1 and CDR2: SQVTM, ANQGSEA. For the CDR3, the DNA is TGCAGCGTTGACCCTACAGGGGGCCGGGCGGTAGCTTTCTTT. Translated: CSVDPTGGRAVAFF.

V usage is TRBV9 and J usage is TRBJ1-5; 7 bases are a match to TRBD1. V shed 4 bases and J 4 bases; nucleotides not matched to a gene: 8. Per germline, CDR1 SGDLS and CDR2 YYNGEE. This CDR3 spans 15 amino acids. Here the CDR3 reads CASSSSGTVNQPQHF. The DNA for the CDR3 is TGTGCCAGCAGCTCCTCCGGGACAGTAAATCAGCCCCAGCATTTT. Filled out from reference TRBV9 and TRBJ1-5, the complete variable domain reads DSGVTQTPKHLITATGQRVTLRCSPRSGDLSVYWYQQSLDQGLQFLIQYYNGEERAKGNILERFSAQQFPDLHSELNLSSLELGDSALYFCASSSSGTVNQPQHFGDGTRLSIL.

The chain is built from TRBV5-1 and TRBJ1-1, with 7 bases fitting TRBD1. Per germline, CDR1 SGHRS and CDR2 YFSETQ. V was pared by 4 bases and J by 1 base, with 4 bases of the junction left unmatched. This CDR3 spans 14 amino acids. CDR3 loop: CASSAQGWNTEAFF. CDR3 in DNA: TGCGCCAGCAGCGCACAGGGGTGGAACACTGAAGCTTTCTTT.

The chain links TRBV6-5 to TRBJ2-5, with D perhaps matching TRBD1 (6 bases). V shed 5 bases and J shed 4 bases, with 14 bases lying between them. This CDR3 has 14 amino acids. The V gene's germline CDR1 is MNHEY and CDR2 SVGAGI. CDR3 protein: CASSPTTGRETQYF. DNA for the CDR3: TGTGCCAGCAGTCCAACTACAGGGCGAGAGACCCAGTACTTC.

This chain connects TRBV5-6 to TRBJ2-2, with 7 bases fitting TRBD2. Per germline, CDR1 SGHDT and CDR2 YYEEEE. This CDR3 is 16 amino acids long. The trim removed 1 base at V and 4 bases at J, leaving 7 bases unmatched. The CDR3 loop reads CASSLSRGGPTGELFF. The CDR3 DNA is TGTGCCAGCAGCTTGAGCCGGGGAGGGCCCACCGGGGAGCTGTTTTTT. The entire variable domain, with the rest obtained from reference TRBV5-6 and TRBJ2-2, is as follows: DAGVTQSPTHLIKTRGQQVTLRCSPKSGHDTVSWYQQALGQGPQFIFQYYEEEERQRGNFPDRFSGHQFPNYSSELNVNALLLGDSALYLCASSLSRGGPTGELFFGEGSRLTVL.

The chain links TRBV7-2 to TRBJ2-1, with a possible D match to TRBD1 (6 bases). Germline assignment: CDR1 SGHTA and CDR2 FQGNSA. The CDR3 covers 14 residues. Trimming left V 2 bases short and J 2 bases short, with 7 bases between. CDR3 sequence reads: CASSLPGAYNEQFF. As DNA, the CDR3 is TGTGCCAGCAGCTTACCAGGGGCCTACAATGAGCAGTTCTTC.

The chain combines TRBV6-2 or TRBV6-3 with TRBJ2-1, with 8 bases fitting TRBD2. CDR3 size: 14 residues. V lost 2 bases and J lost 8; bases outside the gene matches: 5. Germline V lookup: CDR1 MNHEY, CDR2 SVGEGT. CDR3 amino acids: CASSYDAGGHEQFF. The CDR3 DNA reads TGTGCCAGCAGTTACGACGCGGGAGGACATGAGCAGTTCTTC.

V usage is TRBV4-3 and J usage is TRBJ2-1; D may be TRBD2 (6 bases). Trimming took 1 base from V and 6 from J, leaving 10 bases between them. CDR1 is LGHNA, CDR2 YSLEER, per germline. This CDR3 has 14 residues. The chain's CDR3 is CASSQGLVANEQFF. CDR3 sequence (DNA): TGCGCCAGCAGCCAAGGACTAGTCGCCAATGAGCAGTTCTTC.

J is TRBJ1-4 and V is TRBV30; possibly TRBD1 for D (6 bases). Germline-derived CDR1 and CDR2 are GTSNPN and SVGIG (reference sequence). Trimming stripped 5 bases from V and 5 bases from J, with 15 bases between. The CDR3 is 14 amino acids. DNA for the CDR3: TGTGCCTGGGGGCGTGGACAGCAGAATGAAAAACTGTTTTTT. Encoded protein: CAWGRGQQNEKLFF.

J is TRBJ1-5 and V is TRBV25-1; no definite D call. The CDR3 sequence is 13 residues long. V shed 8 bases and J shed 6 bases, with 14 bases lying between them. CDR1 is MGHDK and CDR2 is SYGVNS in the germline V gene. CDR3 amino acids: CASGGGSRQPQHF. The CDR3 bases are TGTGCCAGCGGAGGAGGCAGTCGTCAGCCCCAGCATTTT. Complete variable domain (other parts from reference TRBV25-1 and TRBJ1-5): EADIYQTPRYLVIGTGKKITLECSQTMGHDKMYWYQQDPGMELHLIHYSYGVNSTEKGDLSSESTVSRIRTEHFPLTLESARPSHTSQYLCASGGGSRQPQHFGDGTRLSIL.

The gene calls are TRBV7-8 and TRBJ1-2, with unresolved D. Per the germline V gene, CDR1 is SGHVS and CDR2 is FQNEAQ. The CDR3 loop spans 16 amino acids. The ends were cut back, 6 bases at V and 3 bases at J, with 20 bases in the middle. The chain's CDR3 is CASSPVIGGIDYGYTF. The CDR3 nucleotides are TGTGCCAGCAGTCCAGTCATCGGAGGAATCGACTATGGCTACACCTTC.

The V gene is TRBV21-1, the J gene TRBJ1-1; no check of the table's D call, TRBD1, against the DNA was made. TRBV21-1 is annotated as a pseudogene. This CDR3 spans 15 amino acids. DNA for the CDR3: TGTGCCAGCAGCCCCCCCCAGGGGGACGACACTGAAGCTTTCTTT. This gives the protein CASSPPQGDDTEAFF.

This clone occurred once. The rearrangement uses TRBV6-6 and TRBJ1-5; maybe TRBD1 (5 bases). Trimming shortened V by 2 bases and J by 0 bases, and 11 bases separated the two germline ends. The germline CDR1 and CDR2 sequences are MNHNY and SVGAGI (reference sequence). The CDR3 contains 16 residues. The DNA for the CDR3 is TGTGCCAGCAGTTACACAGGAGAACATAGCAATCAGCCCCAGCATTTT. Translated: CASSYTGEHSNQPQHF.

This clone was counted ten times or more. CDR3 bases: TGTGCCAGCAGTGAAATGAGTAATTCACCCCTCCACTTT. Translated: CASSEMSNSPLHF. V usage is TRBV6-1 and J usage is TRBJ1-6, with D uncertain. V lost 2 bases and J 6 bases, leaving 5 bases between the germline ends. CDR1 and CDR2 from the germline V gene are MNHNS and SASEGT. This CDR3 region has 13 residues.

The chain is built from TRBV7-9 and TRBJ2-1; TRBD2 might be the D (5 bases). V was trimmed by 4 bases and J by 0 bases, leaving 13 bases between them. Germline loops: CDR1 SEHNR, CDR2 FQNEAQ (reference sequence). The CDR3 contains 16 residues. The CDR3 loop reads CASSSRLQSSYNEQFF. In DNA form, the CDR3 reads TGTGCCAGCAGCTCAAGACTACAGAGCTCCTACAATGAGCAGTTCTTC.

The sample holds a few counts of this clone. The chain carries TRBV4-2 and TRBJ2-7, with D perhaps TRBD2 (6 bases). The ends were cut back, 1 base at V and 0 bases at J, with 13 bases in the middle. The germline V gene has CDR1 LGHNA and CDR2 YNFKEQ. The CDR3 is 16 residues long. The CDR3 protein is CASSQGSLGGSYEQYF. In DNA form, the CDR3 reads TGTGCCAGCAGCCAAGGATCCTTGGGGGGCTCCTACGAGCAGTACTTC.

The DNA for the CDR3 is TGTGCCAGCAGTTACGACGCGGCAGGGGGCACAGATACGCAGTATTTT. Translated: CASSYDAAGGTDTQYF. The rearrangement joins TRBV6-2 or TRBV6-3 to TRBJ2-3, with D possibly TRBD1 on 6 matching bases. Germline lookup yields CDR1 MNHEY and CDR2 SVGEGT. Trimming removed 2 bases from V and 1 base from J, with 13 bases in between. The CDR3 totals 16 residues.

V is TRBV6-5 and J is TRBJ2-7, with 7 bases matching TRBD2. There are 13 residues in the CDR3. CDR1 is MNHEY, CDR2 SVGAGI, per germline. J gave up 6 bases and V 6 bases, and 8 bases lay outside the gene matches. The DNA of the CDR3 is TGTGCCAGCAGGGTTAGCGGGTCTGGCGAGCAGTACTTC. This codes for CASRVSGSGEQYF.

This rearrangement joins TRBV7-9 to TRBJ2-7, with D perhaps TRBD2 (5 bases). The CDR3 runs to 12 residues. Looked up from germline, CDR1 is SEHNR and CDR2 is FQNEAQ (reference sequence). Trimming took off 2 bases at V and 3 bases at J, with 5 bases between the two ends. CDR3 in DNA: TGTGCCAGCAGCTTACGGGACTACGAGCAGTACTTC. Amino acid sequence: CASSLRDYEQYF.

This clone has more than one count but fewer than ten. V usage is TRBV7-9 and J usage is TRBJ2-5, with D perhaps TRBD2 (5 bases). CDR1 SEHNR and CDR2 FQNEAQ come from the germline V gene (reference sequence). The CDR3 totals 11 residues. The ends were cut back, 8 bases at V and 5 bases at J, with 9 bases in the middle. The DNA for the CDR3 is TGTGCCAGCTCCGGGATGGAGACCCAGTACTTC. This sequence encodes CASSGMETQYF.

This clone was seen just once. The chain combines TRBV14 with TRBJ2-1; weak D call: TRBD2 (6 bases). The V gene's germline CDR1 is SGHDN and CDR2 FVKESK. This CDR3 region has 17 residues. V lost 1 base, J lost 2 bases, and 15 bases lay in between. The CDR3 spells CASSQGRRGLAYNEQFF. The CDR3 bases are TGTGCCAGCAGCCAAGGTAGGCGGGGATTAGCCTACAATGAGCAGTTCTTC.

V is TRBV6-2 or TRBV6-3 and J is TRBJ2-7; TRBD2 matches at 8 bases. After removal of 5 bases from V and 3 bases from J, the junction contained 9 bases not matched to a gene. The CDR3 contains 15 residues. Germline CDR1 is MNHEY and CDR2 is SVGEGT. This CDR3 reads CASSRPAGVRYEQYF. CDR3 DNA sequence: TGTGCCAGCAGTCGTCCAGCGGGAGTACGCTACGAGCAGTACTTC.

The CDR3 bases are TGCGCCAGCAGCTTGACTCTCTCGTTGGAGGAAAAACTGTTTTTT. It yields the protein CASSLTLSLEEKLFF. This chain connects TRBV5-1 to TRBJ1-4; the D is unclear. The length of the CDR3 is 15 residues. Germline CDR1 and CDR2: SGHRS and YFSETQ. With 1 base removed from V and 8 bases from J, the gap between germline ends came to 15 bases.

The chain employs TRBV7-8 and TRBJ1-2; 7 nucleotides align to TRBD1. CDR1 is SGHVS, CDR2 FQNEAQ, per germline. The ends lost 5 bases at V and 4 bases at J; junction bases unmatched: 13. The CDR3 has 16 residues. CDR3 residues: CASSPSTGRVGYGYTF. As DNA, the CDR3 is TGTGCCAGCAGCCCTTCGACAGGGCGGGTTGGCTATGGCTACACCTTC. Full variable domain (missing parts from reference TRBV7-8 and TRBJ1-2): GAGVSQSPRYKVAKRGQDVALRCDPISGHVSLFWYQQALGQGPEFLTYFQNEAQLDKSGLPSDRFFAERPEGSVSTLKIQRTQQEDSAVYLCASSPSTGRVGYGYTFGSGTRLTVV.